Listed here are 32 T cell receptor beta chains from one sample, sequenced in a study of breast tumors, draining lymph nodes, adjacent tissues (dated by TCRdb to 2016 to 2017). Lymph node samples came from the axillary draining lymph nodes of breast cancer patients. The method was multiplex PCR. The sample was run on an Illumina HiSeq 2000. Starting from the raw public reads, TCRdb applied fastp trimming at Q25, assembled clones with MiXCR and retained in-frame beta chains. When rows share a CDR3 protein, they turn into one entry using the most common DNA and genes. Counted in this sample were roughly 120,000 distinct CDR3 sequences; nearly 20% of them appeared once. The biggest ten clones account for roughly 3.5% of the sample. The source material was axillary lymph node tissue. These receptors were collected from a female donor with breast cancer. Some clones in this sample may be carry-over from other donors' samples.

This clonotype was observed a handful of times. This chain joins TRBV28 and TRBJ2-7, with D maybe TRBD1 (5 bases). With 5 bases removed from V and 3 bases from J, the gap between germline ends came to 11 bases. Germline V gene data show CDR1 as MDHEN and CDR2 as SYDVKM. The CDR3 contains 13 residues. This chain's CDR3 is CASSGWTRYEQYF. The CDR3 nucleotides read TGTGCCAGCAGTGGTTGGACACGCTACGAGCAGTACTTC.

Details on this clonotype: The conserved phenylalanine or tryptophan normally closing the CDR3 is absent here, so this likely arose from a read error. The genes are TRBV11-3 and TRBJ2-4; 12 bases are shared with TRBD2. CDR3 size: 20 residues. With 4 bases clipped from V and 0 bases from J, the junction kept 13 bases outside the gene matches. CDR1 and CDR2 from the germline V gene are SGHNT and YENEEA. CDR3 DNA sequence: TGTGCCAGCAGCTACTGTCTAGCGGGGGGGAAATTTTTAGCCAAAAACATTCAGTACCTC. It specifies CASSYCLAGGKFLAKNIQYL.

To note about this clonotype: Sequence at one end of the junction differs from germline and may be a read error. V is TRBV4-1 and J is TRBJ1-4; the D is unclear. This CDR3 has 16 amino acids. Germline CDR1 reads MGHRA; CDR2 reads YSYEKL. The CDR3 nucleotides read TGCGCCGGCAGCCAAGGATTGACCCTGACGAATGAAGAACTGTTTTTT. This sequence encodes CAGSQGLTLTNEELFF.

As to this clonotype: At one of its ends the junction is not consistent with the germline gene, which may arise from a read error. The chain employs TRBV20-1 and TRBJ2-7; 7 nucleotides match TRBD2. CDR1 DFQATT and CDR2 SNEGSKA come from the germline V gene (reference sequence). The CDR3 runs 13 residues. CDR3 nucleotides: TGCAGTGTTAGAGAAGCGGGAAGTTCCGAGCAGTACTTC. It encodes CSVREAGSSEQYF.

This clonotype was observed many times. The chain carries TRBV24-1 and TRBJ2-6; D uncertain. The CDR3 is 16 residues long. Germline-derived CDR1 and CDR2 are KGHDR and SFDVKD. V lost 4 bases to trimming and J lost 4 bases, with 13 bases between them. The CDR3 nucleotides are TGTGCCACCAGTGACCCACGAGCTCACGGGGCCAACGTCCTGACTTTC. Translating it yields CATSDPRAHGANVLTF.

This clonotype was recorded many times. The V and J genes are TRBV7-3 and TRBJ1-2; TRBD1 matches 7 bases. The CDR3 consists of 15 residues. Germline assignment: CDR1 SGHTA and CDR2 FQGTGA. Trimming at V came to 2 bases and at J to 6 bases, leaving 9 bases not matched to a gene. The DNA of the CDR3 is TGTGCCAGCAGCTTACGGGGGGGGACAGTAGATGGCTACACCTTC. This encodes CASSLRGGTVDGYTF.

In its sample, this clonotype was seen many times. The genes are TRBV2 and TRBJ2-1; TRBD2 matches 12 bases. The V gene end was trimmed by 8 bases and the J gene end by 0 bases; junction bases not matched to a gene: 2. CDR1 SNHLY and CDR2 FYNNEI come from the germline V gene. The CDR3 runs to 15 residues. The CDR3 protein is CASAGLAGSYNEQFF. In DNA form, the CDR3 reads TGTGCCAGCGCGGGACTAGCGGGCTCCTACAATGAGCAGTTCTTC. Full variable domain (rest looked up from reference TRBV2 and TRBJ2-1): EPEVTQTPSHQVTQMGQEVILRCVPISNHLYFYWYRQILGQKVEFLVSFYNNEISEKSEIFDDQFSVERPDGSNFTLKIRSTKLEDSAMYFCASAGLAGSYNEQFFGPGTRLTVL.

J is TRBJ2-2 and V is TRBV6-5; 9 bases fit TRBD2. The V gene end was trimmed by 6 bases and the J gene end by 1 base; junction bases not matched to a gene: 6. This CDR3 comprises 16 residues. CDR1 is MNHEY and CDR2 is SVGAGI in the germline V gene. This chain's CDR3 is CASRPFSGGNTGELFF. CDR3 in DNA: TGTGCCAGCAGACCGTTTAGCGGGGGGAACACCGGGGAGCTGTTTTTT.

About this clonotype itself: This may be a read error, as it is one base from a much larger clone. This chain uses TRBV3-1 with TRBJ2-1; D is undetermined. The germline CDR1 and CDR2 sequences are LGHDT and YNNKEL (reference sequence). The CDR3 runs to 12 residues. The CDR3 protein is CASSQFRNEQSF. The CDR3 bases are TGTGCCAGCAGCCAATTCCGCAATGAGCAGTCCTTC.

The chain combines TRBV6-5 with TRBJ2-7, with 12 bases lining up with TRBD2. This CDR3 is 15 amino acids long. V lost 0 bases and J lost 8; bases outside the gene matches: 5. The germline gives CDR1 MNHEY, CDR2 SVGAGI. The CDR3 DNA reads TGTGCCAGCAGTTACTCGAGACTAGCGGGGGTTAAGCAGTACTTC. This gives the protein CASSYSRLAGVKQYF.

This clonotype was counted many times. This chain uses TRBV30 with TRBJ2-7; D might be TRBD2 (6 bases). Germline CDR1 GTSNPN, CDR2 SVGIG (reference sequence). Trimming cost V 0 bases and J 3 bases, with 12 bases left between them. The CDR3 length is 14 residues. In DNA form, the CDR3 reads TGTGCCTGGAGTGTAGGAGGGTCGAGCTACGAGCAGTACTTC. It yields the protein CAWSVGGSSYEQYF. The entire variable domain, with the rest obtained from reference TRBV30 and TRBJ2-7, is as follows: SQTIHQWPATLVQPVGSPLSLECTVEGTSNPNLYWYRQAAGRGLQLLFYSVGIGQISSEVPQNLSASRPQDRQFILSSKKLLLSDSGFYLCAWSVGGSSYEQYFGPGTRLTVT.

This clonotype was found many times. V and J are TRBV5-1 and TRBJ2-3, with D possibly being TRBD2 (5 bases). This CDR3 comprises 17 residues. V gave up 0 bases and J gave up 6 bases, with 20 bases separating them. Germline CDR1 and CDR2: SGHRS and YFSETQ. The CDR3 DNA reads as TGCGCCAGCAGCTTGGCTTCGGACTCTCGAAACGTGGATACGCAGTATTTT. Its translation is CASSLASDSRNVDTQYF.

This clonotype was recorded many times. The chain carries TRBV5-1 and TRBJ2-7; weak D call: TRBD2 (6 bases). V lost 5 bases to trimming and J lost 2 bases, with 11 bases between them. The CDR3 contains 13 residues. CDR1 and CDR2 from the germline V gene are SGHRS and YFSETQ. This CDR3 is CASRGGTTYEQYF. For the CDR3, the DNA is TGCGCCAGCAGGGGGGGAACCACCTACGAGCAGTACTTC.

This clonotype has more than one count but fewer than ten. The chain combines TRBV6-1 with TRBJ2-1; a weak D match, TRBD1 (6 bases). The CDR3 totals 14 residues. Germline CDR1 is MNHNS and CDR2 is SASEGT. Between the trimmed V and J ends, which lost 6 bases and 8 bases, there was a span of 17 bases. CDR3: CASSNREFIDEQFF. CDR3 DNA sequence: TGTGCCAGCAGCAACAGGGAGTTCATCGATGAGCAGTTCTTC.

This clonotype has a count of ten or more. CDR3 loop: CATSSPSGGYQVVQFF. For the CDR3, the DNA is TGTGCCACCAGTTCCCCTAGCGGGGGCTATCAAGTGGTTCAGTTCTTC. The rearrangement links TRBV24-1 to TRBJ2-1, with 10 bases identical to TRBD2. Germline CDR1 reads KGHDR; CDR2 reads SFDVKD. V was clipped by 6 bases and J by 13 bases; unmatched bases: 17. The CDR3 is 16 amino acids.

With respect to this clonotype: A clone one base away is much larger, so this may be a read error. V gene TRBV27 combines with J gene TRBJ2-7, with D perhaps assigned TRBD1 or TRBD2 (5 bases each). Germline V gene sequence: CDR1 MNHEY, CDR2 SMNVEV (reference sequence). V lost 8 bases, J lost 2 bases, and 16 bases lay in between. The CDR3 runs to 14 residues. CDR3 bases: TGTGCCAGCGGGAGACAGATACCCCCCTACGAGCAGTACTTC. Amino acid sequence: CASGRQIPPYEQYF.

The V and J genes are TRBV5-1 and TRBJ2-5; possibly TRBD2 for D (6 bases). The CDR3 runs to 16 residues. Germline V gene sequence: CDR1 SGHRS, CDR2 YFSETQ. V was clipped by 0 bases and J by 1 base, with 13 bases between them. CDR3: CASSLGNPSAQETQYF. CDR3 in DNA: TGCGCCAGCAGCTTGGGTAATCCTAGCGCCCAAGAGACCCAGTACTTC.

This clonotype was counted between two and nine times. J is TRBJ2-6 and V is TRBV6-5; tentative D call: TRBD2 (6 bases). There are 18 residues in the CDR3. V dropped 4 bases and J dropped 0 bases, with 16 bases sitting between them. Per the germline V gene, CDR1 is MNHEY and CDR2 is SVGAGI. CDR3 in DNA: TGTGCCAGCAGTTTACGGCTAGCGCTAAACTCTGGGGCCAACGTCCTGACTTTC. It yields the protein CASSLRLALNSGANVLTF.

This clonotype was observed many times. The chain couples TRBV5-8 to TRBJ2-1; unclear D gene. V lost 4 bases, J lost 6 bases, and 20 bases lay in between. The CDR3 has 16 residues. CDR1 and CDR2 (germline): SGHTS, YDEGEE. In DNA, the CDR3 is TGTGCCAGCAGCGACCCCATGAAACCTCGTCCCAATGAGCAGTTCTTC. The encoded protein is CASSDPMKPRPNEQFF.

The table lists this clonotype with a count of one. A single base separates this from a much larger clone, so it may be a read error. This chain links TRBV7-9 with TRBJ2-2; 9 positions agree with TRBD2. Germline CDR1 SEHNR, CDR2 FQNEAQ (reference sequence). The CDR3 runs to 18 residues. The V and J ends lost 4 bases and 5 bases, in that order; junction bases with no gene match: 14. This chain's CDR3 is CASSSAGGGQGWTGELFF. CDR3 bases: TGTGCCAGCAGCTCGGCGGGGGGGGGCCAAGGCTGGACCGGGGAGCTGTTTTTT. The whole variable domain, filled in from reference TRBV7-9 and TRBJ2-2, reads DTGVSQNPRHKITKRGQNVTFRCDPISEHNRLYWYRQTLGQGPEFLTYFQNEAQLEKSRLLSDRFSAERPKGSFSTLEIQRTEQGDSAMYLCASSSAGGGQGWTGELFFGEGSRLTVL.

The chain couples TRBV5-4 to TRBJ2-2; D remains unclear. Germline V gives CDR1 SGHNT, CDR2 YYREEE (reference sequence). The CDR3 covers 13 residues. V lost 4 bases to trimming and J lost 5 bases, with 9 bases between them. As DNA, the CDR3 is TGTGCCAGCAGCAGATCACCGACCGGGGAGCTGTTTTTT. Translated: CASSRSPTGELFF.

The sample holds many counts of this clonotype. This chain connects TRBV2 to TRBJ1-3; 10 positions match TRBD1. This CDR3 comprises 18 residues. After removal of 6 bases from V and 0 bases from J, the junction contained 11 bases not matched to a gene. CDR1 and CDR2 (germline): SNHLY, FYNNEI. The chain's CDR3 is CASRSGQGPFVSGNTIYF. CDR3 in DNA: TGTGCCAGCAGGTCGGGACAGGGGCCTTTTGTCTCTGGAAACACCATATATTTT.

Concerning this clonotype: A much larger clone is a single base away; this may be a read error. The chain uses TRBV2 and TRBJ2-1, with D perhaps TRBD1 (5 bases). The CDR3 has 13 residues. Germline lookup yields CDR1 SNHLY and CDR2 FYNNEI. The chain's CDR3 is CASSGGLDNEQSF. DNA for the CDR3: TGTGCCAGCAGTGGAGGATTGGACAATGAGCAGTCCTTC.

There are many counts of this clonotype. V gene TRBV4-1 combines with J gene TRBJ2-3, with 7 bases fitting TRBD2. CDR1 MGHRA and CDR2 YSYEKL come from the germline V gene. Unmatched junction bases numbered 7, after V lost 2 bases and J lost 2 bases. This CDR3 has 16 residues. The DNA for the CDR3 is TGCGCCAGCAGCCAATCGCCGGGACTATACACAGATACGCAGTATTTT. It is translated as CASSQSPGLYTDTQYF.

This clonotype was counted ten times or more. The chain is built from TRBV2 and TRBJ2-3; possible D gene TRBD2, 7 bases. Germline loops: CDR1 SNHLY, CDR2 FYNNEI. CDR3 size: 15 residues. Trimming pared 6 bases from V and 6 bases from J, leaving 19 bases between. CDR3 bases: TGTGCCAGCAGCTCCGGGGCGGGGGCAACCGATACGCAGTATTTT. Protein sequence: CASSSGAGATDTQYF. Drawing the rest from reference TRBV2 and TRBJ2-3, the complete variable domain is EPEVTQTPSHQVTQMGQEVILRCVPISNHLYFYWYRQILGQKVEFLVSFYNNEISEKSEIFDDQFSVERPDGSNFTLKIRSTKLEDSAMYFCASSSGAGATDTQYFGPGTRLTVL.

This clonotype was counted at least ten times. This chain uses TRBV11-2 with TRBJ2-5; no firm D call. The germline gives CDR1 SGHAT, CDR2 FQNNGV. The CDR3 is made up of 15 amino acids. V dropped 1 base and J dropped 2 bases, with 11 bases sitting between them. CDR3 DNA: TGTGCCAGCAGCTTAGTCGGTCTACTTCAAGAGACCCAGTACTTC. It is translated as CASSLVGLLQETQYF.

Ten or more counts support this clonotype. The chain links TRBV29-1 to TRBJ2-3; D is perhaps TRBD2 (5 bases). The CDR3 length is 15 residues. V lost 7 bases to trimming and J lost 1 base, with 18 bases between them. Germline V gene data show CDR1 as SQVTM and CDR2 as ANQGSEA. Here the CDR3 reads CSGRTFPYGTDTQYF. In DNA form, the CDR3 reads TGCAGCGGCCGGACTTTCCCCTATGGCACAGATACGCAGTATTTT.

This clonotype was observed at least ten times. The chain has TRBV7-2 and TRBJ2-2; D is perhaps TRBD1 (8 bases). Germline CDR1 and CDR2: SGHTA and FQGNSA. V shed 2 bases and J shed 7 bases, with 11 bases lying between them. This CDR3 is 14 amino acids long. In DNA form, the CDR3 reads TGTGCCAGCAGCTTATACAGGGGGGGCGGGGAGCTGTTTTTT. Translated: CASSLYRGGGELFF.

The V gene is TRBV11-2, the J gene TRBJ2-2; 11 bases match TRBD1. Germline V gene data show CDR1 as SGHAT and CDR2 as FQNNGV. V gave up 2 bases and J gave up 6 bases; unmatched junction bases: 8. This CDR3 contains 17 residues. The CDR3 nucleotides are TGTGCCAGCAGCTTACAAATCGGACAGGGGGCGTCCGGGGAGCTGTTTTTT. Protein product: CASSLQIGQGASGELFF. Full variable domain (outside the CDR3, taken from reference TRBV11-2 and TRBJ2-2): EAGVAQSPRYKIIEKRQSVAFWCNPISGHATLYWYQQILGQGPKLLIQFQNNGVVDDSQLPKDRFSAERLKGVDSTLKIQPAKLEDSAVYLCASSLQIGQGASGELFFGEGSRLTVL.

This clonotype has ten or more counts. The genes are TRBV20-1 and TRBJ1-6, with a tentative D call TRBD1 (6 bases). Trimming left V 0 bases short and J 7 bases short, with 16 bases between. Germline-derived CDR1 and CDR2 are DFQATT and SNEGSKA (reference sequence). The CDR3 runs to 16 residues. CDR3 sequence (DNA): TGCAGTGCTAGAGATACCCCGACAGGCGGGAATTCACCCCTCCACTTT. This encodes CSARDTPTGGNSPLHF.

This clonotype was counted only a few times. Compared with germline, one end of the junction differs, possibly owing to a read error. The chain joins TRBV5-6 to TRBJ2-4, with D unresolved. Germline V gives CDR1 SGHDT, CDR2 YYEEEE. This CDR3 is 13 amino acids long. The CDR3 sequence: CASSLDPQGRFDF. Written as DNA, the CDR3 is TGTGCCAGCAGCTTGGACCCCCAAGGCCGGTTCGACTTC. Full variable domain (remainder filled in from reference TRBV5-6 and TRBJ2-4): DAGVTQSPTHLIKTRGQQVTLRCSPKSGHDTVSWYQQALGQGPQFIFQYYEEEERQRGNFPDRFSGHQFPNYSSELNVNALLLGDSALYLCASSLDPQGRFDFGAGTRLSVL.

This clonotype was seen ten or more times. This sequence joins TRBV10-3 and TRBJ2-1, with D perhaps TRBD2 (5 bases). This CDR3 has 15 residues. Germline V gives CDR1 ENHRY, CDR2 SYGVKD. Trimming cost V 3 bases and J 4 bases, with 13 bases left between them. The CDR3 region is CAISDFSGKYNEQFF. In DNA, the CDR3 is TGTGCCATCAGTGATTTCAGCGGCAAGTACAATGAGCAGTTCTTC.